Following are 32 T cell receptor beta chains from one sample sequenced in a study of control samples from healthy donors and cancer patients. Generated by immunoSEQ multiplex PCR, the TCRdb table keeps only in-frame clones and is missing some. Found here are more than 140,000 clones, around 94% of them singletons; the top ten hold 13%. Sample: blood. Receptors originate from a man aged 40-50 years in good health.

The CDR3 coding sequence is TGTGCCTGGAGTGTGCTCTATGGCTACACCTTC. Amino acid sequence: CAWSVLYGYTF. The genes are TRBV30 and TRBJ1-2; D is unresolved. Germline CDR1 reads GTSNPN; CDR2 reads SVGIG (reference sequence). Trimming removed 0 bases from V and 4 bases from J, with 3 bases in between. This CDR3 spans 11 amino acids.

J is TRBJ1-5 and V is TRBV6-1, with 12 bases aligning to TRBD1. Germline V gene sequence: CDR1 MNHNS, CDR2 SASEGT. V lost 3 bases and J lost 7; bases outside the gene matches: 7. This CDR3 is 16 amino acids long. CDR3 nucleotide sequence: TGTGCCAGCAGTGATTACTGGGACAGGGGGCCCCAGCCCCAGCATTTT. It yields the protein CASSDYWDRGPQPQHF.

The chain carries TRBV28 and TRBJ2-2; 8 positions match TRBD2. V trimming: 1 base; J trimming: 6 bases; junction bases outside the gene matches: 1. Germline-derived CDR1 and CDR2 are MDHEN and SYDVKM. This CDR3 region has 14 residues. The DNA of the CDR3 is TGTGCCAGCAGTTTATTCGGGGGGGCCGGGGAGCTGTTTTTT. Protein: CASSLFGGAGELFF.

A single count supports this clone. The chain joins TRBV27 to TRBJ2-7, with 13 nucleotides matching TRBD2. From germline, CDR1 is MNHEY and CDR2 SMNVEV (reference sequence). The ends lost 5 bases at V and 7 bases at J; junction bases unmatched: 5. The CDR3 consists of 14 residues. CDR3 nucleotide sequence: TGTGCCAGCAGTCCCTCGGGACTAGCGGGAGAGCAGTACTTC. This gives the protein CASSPSGLAGEQYF.

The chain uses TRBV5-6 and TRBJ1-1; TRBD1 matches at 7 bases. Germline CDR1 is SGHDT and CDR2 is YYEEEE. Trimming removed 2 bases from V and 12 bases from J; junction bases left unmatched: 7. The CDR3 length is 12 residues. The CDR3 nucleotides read TGTGCCAGCAGCTTACTTAGACAGGGTCCTTTCTTT. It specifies CASSLLRQGPFF. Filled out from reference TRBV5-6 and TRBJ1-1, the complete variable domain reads DAGVTQSPTHLIKTRGQQVTLRCSPKSGHDTVSWYQQALGQGPQFIFQYYEEEERQRGNFPDRFSGHQFPNYSSELNVNALLLGDSALYLCASSLLRQGPFFGQGTRLTVV.

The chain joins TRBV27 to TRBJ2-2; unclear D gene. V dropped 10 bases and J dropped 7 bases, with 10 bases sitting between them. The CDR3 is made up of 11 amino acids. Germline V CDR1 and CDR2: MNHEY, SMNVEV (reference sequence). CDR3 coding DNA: TGTGCCACCTGGGCCATCGGGGAGCTGTTTTTT. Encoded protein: CATWAIGELFF.

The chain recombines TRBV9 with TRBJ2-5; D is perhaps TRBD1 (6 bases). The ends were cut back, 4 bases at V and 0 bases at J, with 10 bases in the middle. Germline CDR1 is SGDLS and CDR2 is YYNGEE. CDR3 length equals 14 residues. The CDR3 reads CASSPGTNQETQYF. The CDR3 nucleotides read TGTGCCAGCAGCCCCGGGACAAACCAAGAGACCCAGTACTTC.

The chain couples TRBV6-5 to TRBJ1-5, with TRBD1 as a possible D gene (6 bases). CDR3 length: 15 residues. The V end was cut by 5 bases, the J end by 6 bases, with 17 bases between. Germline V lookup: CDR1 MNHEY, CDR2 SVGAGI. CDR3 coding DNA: TGTGCCAGCAGTCAGAGACAGGTTTTCGGTCAGCCCCAGCATTTT. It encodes CASSQRQVFGQPQHF.

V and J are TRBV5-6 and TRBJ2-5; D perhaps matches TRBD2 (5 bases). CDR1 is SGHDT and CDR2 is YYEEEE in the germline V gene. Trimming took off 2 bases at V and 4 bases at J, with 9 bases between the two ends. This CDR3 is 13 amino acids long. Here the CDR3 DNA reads TGTGCCAGCAGCTTTCTCGGGGTAGAGACCCAGTACTTC. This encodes CASSFLGVETQYF.

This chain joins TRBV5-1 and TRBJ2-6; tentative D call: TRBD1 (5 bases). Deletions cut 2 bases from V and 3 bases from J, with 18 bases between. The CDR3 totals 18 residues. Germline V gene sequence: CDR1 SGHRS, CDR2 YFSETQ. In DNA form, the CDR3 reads TGCGCCAGCAGCTTCCGTCCAAACCAGGGTGGTGGGGCCAACGTCCTGACTTTC. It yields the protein CASSFRPNQGGGANVLTF.

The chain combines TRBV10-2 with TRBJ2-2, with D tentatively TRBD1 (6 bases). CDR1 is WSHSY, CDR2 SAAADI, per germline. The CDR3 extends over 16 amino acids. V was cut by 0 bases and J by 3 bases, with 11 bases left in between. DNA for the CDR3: TGCGCCAGCAGTGAGTCCCGGACAGCGTACACCGGGGAGCTGTTTTTT. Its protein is CASSESRTAYTGELFF.

Here the CDR3 reads CASSLDRSFRETQYF. CDR3 nucleotides: TGTGCCAGCAGCTTGGACAGGTCATTTCGAGAGACCCAGTACTTC. This sequence joins TRBV7-6 and TRBJ2-5; 7 positions agree with TRBD1. The CDR3 consists of 15 residues. The ends lost 3 bases at V and 4 bases at J; junction bases unmatched: 8. Germline lookup yields CDR1 SGHVS and CDR2 FNYEAQ. Full variable domain (rest looked up from reference TRBV7-6 and TRBJ2-5): GAGVSQSPRYKVTKRGQDVALRCDPISGHVSLYWYRQALGQGPEFLTYFNYEAQQDKSGLPNDRFSAERPEGSISTLTIQRTEQRDSAMYRCASSLDRSFRETQYFGPGTRLLVL.

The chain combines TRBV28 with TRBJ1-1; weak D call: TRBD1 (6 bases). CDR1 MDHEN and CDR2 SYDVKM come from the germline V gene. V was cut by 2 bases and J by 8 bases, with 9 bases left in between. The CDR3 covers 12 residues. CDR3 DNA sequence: TGTGCCAGCAGTTTAATACAGGGAGAAGCTTTCTTT. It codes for CASSLIQGEAFF.

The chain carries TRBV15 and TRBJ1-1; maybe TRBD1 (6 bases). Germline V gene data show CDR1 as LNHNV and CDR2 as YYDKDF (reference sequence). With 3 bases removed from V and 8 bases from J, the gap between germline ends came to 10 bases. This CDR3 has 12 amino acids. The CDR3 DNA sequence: TGTGCCACCAGCAGGACAGGATTGGAAGCTTTCTTT. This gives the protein CATSRTGLEAFF.

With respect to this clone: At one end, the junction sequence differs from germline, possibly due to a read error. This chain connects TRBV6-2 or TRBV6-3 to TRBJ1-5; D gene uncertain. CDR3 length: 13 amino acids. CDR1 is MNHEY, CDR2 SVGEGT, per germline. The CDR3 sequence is CASSYDRAQTQHF. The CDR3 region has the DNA TGTGCCAGCAGTTATGACCGGGCTCAGACCCAGCATTTT.

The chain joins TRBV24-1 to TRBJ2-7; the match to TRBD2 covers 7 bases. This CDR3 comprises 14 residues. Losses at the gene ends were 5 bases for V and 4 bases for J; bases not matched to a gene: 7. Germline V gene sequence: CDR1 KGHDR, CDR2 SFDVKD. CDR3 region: CATSGGGRAYEQYF. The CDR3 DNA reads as TGTGCCACCAGTGGAGGAGGGAGGGCGTACGAGCAGTACTTC.

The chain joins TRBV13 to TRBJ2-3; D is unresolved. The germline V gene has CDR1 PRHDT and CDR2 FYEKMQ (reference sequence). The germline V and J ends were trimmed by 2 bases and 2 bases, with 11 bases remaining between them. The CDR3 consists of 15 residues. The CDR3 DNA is TGTGCCAGCAGCTTACCCTCGGACCACACAGATACGCAGTATTTT. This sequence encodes CASSLPSDHTDTQYF.

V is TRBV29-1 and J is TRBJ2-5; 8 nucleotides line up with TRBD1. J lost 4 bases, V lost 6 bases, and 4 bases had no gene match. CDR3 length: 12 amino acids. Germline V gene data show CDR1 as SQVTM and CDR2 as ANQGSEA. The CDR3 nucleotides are TGCAGCGTAGAGACAGGGGTAGAGACCCAGTACTTC. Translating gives CSVETGVETQYF.

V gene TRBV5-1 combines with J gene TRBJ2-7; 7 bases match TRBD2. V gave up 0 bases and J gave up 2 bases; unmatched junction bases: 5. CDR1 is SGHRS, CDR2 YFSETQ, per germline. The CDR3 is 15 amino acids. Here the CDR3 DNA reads TGCGCCAGCAGCTTGGTCGGTGGGGGGGCCTACGAGCAGTACTTC. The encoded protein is CASSLVGGGAYEQYF.

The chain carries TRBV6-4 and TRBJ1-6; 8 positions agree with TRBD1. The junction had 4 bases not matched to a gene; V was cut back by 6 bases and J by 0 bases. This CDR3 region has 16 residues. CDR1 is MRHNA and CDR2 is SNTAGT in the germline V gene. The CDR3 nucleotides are TGTGCCAGCAGAAAGGACAGGGCCTCCTATAATTCACCCCTCCACTTT. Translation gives CASRKDRASYNSPLHF.

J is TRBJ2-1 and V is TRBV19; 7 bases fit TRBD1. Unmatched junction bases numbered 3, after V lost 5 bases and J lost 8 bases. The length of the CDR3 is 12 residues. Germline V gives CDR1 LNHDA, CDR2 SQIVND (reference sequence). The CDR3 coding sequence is TGTGCCAGTAGTCCAGGGGGTCATGAGCAGTTCTTC. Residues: CASSPGGHEQFF.

The CDR3, as DNA: TGTGCCACCAGCGGGACAGGGGCTAATGAGCAGTTCTTC. Residues: CATSGTGANEQFF. The chain joins TRBV15 to TRBJ2-1, with TRBD1 identical over 10 bases. Germline assignment: CDR1 LNHNV and CDR2 YYDKDF (reference sequence). V lost 5 bases and J lost 7; bases outside the gene matches: 2. There are 13 residues in the CDR3.

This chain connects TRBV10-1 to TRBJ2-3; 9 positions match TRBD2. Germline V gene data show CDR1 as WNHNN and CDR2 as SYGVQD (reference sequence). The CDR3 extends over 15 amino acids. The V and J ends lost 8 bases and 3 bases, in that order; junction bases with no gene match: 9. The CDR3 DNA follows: TGCGCCAGCCAGGGCGGGAGGGCCGGGACAGATACGCAGTATTTT. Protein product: CASQGGRAGTDTQYF.

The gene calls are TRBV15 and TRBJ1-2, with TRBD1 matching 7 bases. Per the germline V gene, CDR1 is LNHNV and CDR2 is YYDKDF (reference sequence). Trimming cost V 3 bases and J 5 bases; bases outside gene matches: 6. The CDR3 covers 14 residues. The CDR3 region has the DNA TGTGCCACCAGCAGTCAAGGGGGCGGGTATGGCTACACCTTC. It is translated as CATSSQGGGYGYTF. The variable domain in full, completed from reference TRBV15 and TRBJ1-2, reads DAMVIQNPRYQVTQFGKPVTLSCSQTLNHNVMYWYQQKSSQAPKLLFHYYDKDFNNEADTPDNFQSRRPNTSFCFLDIRSPGLGDTAMYLCATSSQGGGYGYTFGSGTRLTVV.

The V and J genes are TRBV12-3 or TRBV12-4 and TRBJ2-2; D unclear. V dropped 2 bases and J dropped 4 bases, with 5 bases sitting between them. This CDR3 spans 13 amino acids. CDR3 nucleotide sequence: TGTGCCAGCAGTTTAATTGGCACCGGGGAGCTGTTTTTT. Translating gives CASSLIGTGELFF.

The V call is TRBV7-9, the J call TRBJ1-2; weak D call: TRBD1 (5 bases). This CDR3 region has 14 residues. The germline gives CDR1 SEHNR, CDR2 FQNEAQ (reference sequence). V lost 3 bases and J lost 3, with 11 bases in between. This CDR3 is CASSFFRGDYGYTF. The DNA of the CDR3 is TGTGCCAGCAGCTTCTTCCGGGGGGACTATGGCTACACCTTC. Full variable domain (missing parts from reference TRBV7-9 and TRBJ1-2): DTGVSQNPRHKITKRGQNVTFRCDPISEHNRLYWYRQTLGQGPEFLTYFQNEAQLEKSRLLSDRFSAERPKGSFSTLEIQRTEQGDSAMYLCASSFFRGDYGYTFGSGTRLTVV.

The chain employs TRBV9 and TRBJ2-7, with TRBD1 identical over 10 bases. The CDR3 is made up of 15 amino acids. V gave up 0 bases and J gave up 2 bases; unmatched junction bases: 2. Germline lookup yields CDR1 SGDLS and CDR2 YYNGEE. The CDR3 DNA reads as TGTGCCAGCAGCGTAGAAGGGACAGGGGCCTACGAGCAGTACTTC. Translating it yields CASSVEGTGAYEQYF.

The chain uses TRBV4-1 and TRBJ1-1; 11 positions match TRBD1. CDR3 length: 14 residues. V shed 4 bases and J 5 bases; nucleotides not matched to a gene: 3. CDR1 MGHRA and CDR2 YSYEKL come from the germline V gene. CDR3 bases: TGCGCCAGCAGCCTGGGACAGGGGGGGACTGAAGCTTTCTTT. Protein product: CASSLGQGGTEAFF.

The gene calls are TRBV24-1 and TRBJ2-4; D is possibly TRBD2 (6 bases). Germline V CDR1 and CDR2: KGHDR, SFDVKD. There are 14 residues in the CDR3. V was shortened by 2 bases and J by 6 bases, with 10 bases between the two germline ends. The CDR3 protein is CATSDSGDPNIQYF. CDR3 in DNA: TGTGCCACCAGTGATTCGGGAGACCCAAACATTCAGTACTTC.

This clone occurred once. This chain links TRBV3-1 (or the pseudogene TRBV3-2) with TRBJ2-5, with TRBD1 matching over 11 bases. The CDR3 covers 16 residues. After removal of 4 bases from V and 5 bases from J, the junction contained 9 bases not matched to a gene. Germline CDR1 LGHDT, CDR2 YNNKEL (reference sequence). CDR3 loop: CASSRKRTGGRETQYF. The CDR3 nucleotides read TGTGCCAGCAGCCGAAAAAGGACAGGGGGCCGGGAGACCCAGTACTTC.

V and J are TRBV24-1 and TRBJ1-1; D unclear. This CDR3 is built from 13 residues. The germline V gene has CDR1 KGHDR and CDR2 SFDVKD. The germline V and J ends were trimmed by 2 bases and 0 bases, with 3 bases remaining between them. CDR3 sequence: CATSDSMNTEAFF. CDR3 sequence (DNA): TGTGCCACCAGTGATTCGATGAACACTGAAGCTTTCTTT.

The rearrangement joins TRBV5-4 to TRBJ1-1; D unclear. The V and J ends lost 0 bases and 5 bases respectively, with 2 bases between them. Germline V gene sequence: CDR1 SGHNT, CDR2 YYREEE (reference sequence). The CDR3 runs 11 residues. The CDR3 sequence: CASSLATEAFF. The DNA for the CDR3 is TGTGCCAGCAGCTTGGCGACTGAAGCTTTCTTT.